Below are 8 T cell receptor beta chains sequenced from a single sample in a study of blood T cells in healthy people across ages. Primed by a sample-barcoded 5' primer and a J-beta primer mix, a second PCR proceeded for roughly 7 to 12 cycles. MiXCR, run by TCRdb on the 5' RACE reads, gives a single entry per CDR3 protein. This sample has 1.5 million to 2 million distinct CDR3 sequences, with about 28% found just once. The sequencing input was blood. The receptors originated from a young woman in good health.

This clonotype was counted many times. The gene calls are TRBV3-1 and TRBJ2-7, with 10 bases fitting TRBD1. Germline-derived CDR1 and CDR2 are LGHDT and YNNKEL (reference sequence). V dropped 4 bases and J dropped 6; count of bases not matched to a gene: 6. The CDR3 is 14 amino acids. DNA of the CDR3: TGTGCCAGCAGCCCCGGGACAGGGGAGTTCGAGCAGTACTTC. This translates into CASSPGTGEFEQYF.

This clonotype was seen a handful of times. The chain joins TRBV7-6 to TRBJ1-4; D is undetermined. Germline V lookup: CDR1 SGHVS, CDR2 FNYEAQ. The V end lost 1 base, the J end lost 6 bases, and 9 bases lay between the germline ends. The CDR3 is made up of 14 amino acids. The CDR3, as DNA: TGTGCCAGCAGCTTAGAACAGAAGGATGAAAAACTGTTTTTT. This sequence encodes CASSLEQKDEKLFF.

This clonotype was recorded many times. This chain's CDR3 is CASSLEQNYGYTF. DNA for the CDR3: TGTGCCAGCAGTTTGGAGCAGAACTATGGCTACACCTTC. This chain connects TRBV12-3 or TRBV12-4 to TRBJ1-2; no definite D call. V lost 3 bases and J 2 bases, leaving 7 bases between the germline ends. The CDR3 sequence is 13 residues long.

This clonotype has a count of ten or more. This chain joins TRBV4-1 and TRBJ2-5, with unresolved D. Per germline, CDR1 MGHRA and CDR2 YSYEKL. The CDR3 consists of 16 residues. V dropped 0 bases and J dropped 0 bases, with 11 bases sitting between them. The CDR3 spells CASSQDAGSNQETQYF. CDR3 DNA sequence: TGCGCCAGCAGCCAAGATGCTGGCAGTAACCAAGAGACCCAGTACTTC.

The table lists this clonotype with a few counts. The chain recombines TRBV7-6 with TRBJ1-2; no reliable D call. The germline V and J ends were trimmed by 4 bases and 5 bases, with 14 bases remaining between them. Germline CDR1 is SGHVS and CDR2 is FNYEAQ. The CDR3 contains 14 residues. The DNA of the CDR3 is TGTGCCAGCAGCTCCGAGGTGGAAGCTTATGGCTACACCTTC. Its protein is CASSSEVEAYGYTF.

This clonotype was found a few times. The J gene is TRBJ1-2, the V gene TRBV20-1; the D gene is possibly TRBD1 (5 bases). Trimming pared 3 bases from V and 2 bases from J, leaving 10 bases between. CDR3 length: 13 amino acids. In germline, CDR1 is DFQATT, CDR2 SNEGSKA (reference sequence). The CDR3 DNA sequence: TGCAGTGCTAGGGACACGATGAACTATGGCTACACCTTC. Encoded protein: CSARDTMNYGYTF.

This clonotype was counted many times. The genes are TRBV5-1 and TRBJ2-4, with 11 bases fitting TRBD2. Germline V gene lookup returns CDR1 SGHRS and CDR2 YFSETQ. The CDR3 totals 18 residues. Unmatched junction bases numbered 9, after V lost 4 bases and J lost 0 bases. The CDR3, as DNA: TGCGCCAGCAGCACGGGGGTCGGACTAGCGGGAGCCAAAAACATTCAGTACTTC. Translated, it gives CASSTGVGLAGAKNIQYF.

A few counts support this clonotype. The gene calls are TRBV20-1 and TRBJ2-2; 10 bases fit TRBD2. Germline-derived CDR1 and CDR2 are DFQATT and SNEGSKA (reference sequence). This CDR3 comprises 14 residues. V lost 5 bases, J lost 16 bases, and 16 bases stayed unmatched. As DNA, the CDR3 is TGCAGTGCTCTCCGGACTAGCGGCTCCCGGGGGGAGTTTTTT. Amino acids: CSALRTSGSRGEFF.